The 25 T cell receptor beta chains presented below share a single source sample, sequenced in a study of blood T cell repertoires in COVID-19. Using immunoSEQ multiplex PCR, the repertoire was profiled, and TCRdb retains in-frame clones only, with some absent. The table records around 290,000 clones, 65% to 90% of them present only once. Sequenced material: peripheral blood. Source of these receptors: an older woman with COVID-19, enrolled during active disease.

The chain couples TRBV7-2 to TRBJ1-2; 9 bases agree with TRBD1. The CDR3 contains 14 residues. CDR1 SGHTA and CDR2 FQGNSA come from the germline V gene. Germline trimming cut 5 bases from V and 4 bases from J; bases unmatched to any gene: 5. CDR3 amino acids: CASSGQGSTYGYTF. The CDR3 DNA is TGTGCCAGCAGCGGACAGGGGAGCACCTATGGCTACACCTTC.

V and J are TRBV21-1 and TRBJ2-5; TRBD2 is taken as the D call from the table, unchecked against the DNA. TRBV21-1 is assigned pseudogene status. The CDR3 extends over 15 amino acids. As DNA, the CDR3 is TGTGCCAGCAGCTTAAGGACTAGCGGCGAAGAGACCCAGTACTTC. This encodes CASSLRTSGEETQYF.

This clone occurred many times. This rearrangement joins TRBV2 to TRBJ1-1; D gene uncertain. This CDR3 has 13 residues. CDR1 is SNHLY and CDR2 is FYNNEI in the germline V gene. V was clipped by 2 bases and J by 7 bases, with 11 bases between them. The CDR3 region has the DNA TGTGCCAGCAGTGAATGGCAGACTAATGAAGCTTTCTTT. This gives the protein CASSEWQTNEAFF.

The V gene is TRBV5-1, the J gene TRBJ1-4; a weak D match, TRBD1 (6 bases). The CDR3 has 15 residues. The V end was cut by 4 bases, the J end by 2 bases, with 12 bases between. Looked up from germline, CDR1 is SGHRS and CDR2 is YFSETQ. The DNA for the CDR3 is TGCGCCAGCAGCCCTCAGGGGTTTACTAATGAAAAACTGTTTTTT. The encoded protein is CASSPQGFTNEKLFF. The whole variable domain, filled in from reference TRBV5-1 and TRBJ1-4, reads KAGVTQTPRYLIKTRGQQVTLSCSPISGHRSVSWYQQTPGQGLQFLFEYFSETQRNKGNFPGRFSGRQFSNSRSEMNVSTLELGDSALYLCASSPQGFTNEKLFFGSGTQLSVL.

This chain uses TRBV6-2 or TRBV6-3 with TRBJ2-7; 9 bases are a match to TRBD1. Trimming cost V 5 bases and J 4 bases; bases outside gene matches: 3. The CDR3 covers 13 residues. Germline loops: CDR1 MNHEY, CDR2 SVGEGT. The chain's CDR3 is CASSRGQGYEQYF. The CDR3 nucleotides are TGTGCCAGCAGTCGGGGACAGGGTTACGAGCAGTACTTC.

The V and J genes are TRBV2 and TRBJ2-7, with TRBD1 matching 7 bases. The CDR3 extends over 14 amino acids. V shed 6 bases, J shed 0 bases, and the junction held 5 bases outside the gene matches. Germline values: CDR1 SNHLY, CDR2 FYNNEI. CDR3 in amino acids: CASRAQGFSYEQYF. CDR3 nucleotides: TGTGCCAGCAGGGCACAGGGGTTCTCCTACGAGCAGTACTTC.

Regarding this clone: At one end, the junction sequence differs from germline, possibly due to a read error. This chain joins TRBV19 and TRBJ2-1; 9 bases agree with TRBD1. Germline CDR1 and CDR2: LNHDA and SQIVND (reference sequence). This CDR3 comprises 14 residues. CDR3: CASSPGQGSRRGIF. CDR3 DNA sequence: TGTGCCAGTTCCCCGGGACAGGGATCCAGGAGGGGCATCTTC.

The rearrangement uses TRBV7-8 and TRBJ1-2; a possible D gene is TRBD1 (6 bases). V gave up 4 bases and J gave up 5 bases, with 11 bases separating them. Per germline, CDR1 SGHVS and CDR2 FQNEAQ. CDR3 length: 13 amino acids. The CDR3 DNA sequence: TGTGCCAGCAGCTACTCAGGGGTATATGGCTACACCTTC. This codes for CASSYSGVYGYTF.

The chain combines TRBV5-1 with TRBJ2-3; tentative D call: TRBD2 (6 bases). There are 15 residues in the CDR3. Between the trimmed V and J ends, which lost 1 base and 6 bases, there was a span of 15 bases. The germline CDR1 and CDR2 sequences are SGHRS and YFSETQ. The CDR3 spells CASSLTAGSGDTQYF. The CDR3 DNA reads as TGCGCCAGCAGCTTGACGGCGGGGAGCGGGGATACGCAGTATTTT. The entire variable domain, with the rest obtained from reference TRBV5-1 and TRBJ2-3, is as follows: KAGVTQTPRYLIKTRGQQVTLSCSPISGHRSVSWYQQTPGQGLQFLFEYFSETQRNKGNFPGRFSGRQFSNSRSEMNVSTLELGDSALYLCASSLTAGSGDTQYFGPGTRLTVL.

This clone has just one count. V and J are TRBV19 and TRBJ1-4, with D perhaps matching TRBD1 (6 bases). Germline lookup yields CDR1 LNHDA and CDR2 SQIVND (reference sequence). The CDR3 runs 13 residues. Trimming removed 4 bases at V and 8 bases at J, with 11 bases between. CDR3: CASSTGVYEKLFF. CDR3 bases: TGTGCCAGTAGTACAGGGGTTTACGAAAAACTGTTTTTT.

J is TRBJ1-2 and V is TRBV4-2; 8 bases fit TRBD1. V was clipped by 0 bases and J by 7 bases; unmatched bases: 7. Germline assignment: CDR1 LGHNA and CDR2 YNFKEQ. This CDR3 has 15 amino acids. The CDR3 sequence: CASSQDPGQGSGYTF. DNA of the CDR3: TGTGCCAGCAGCCAAGACCCCGGACAGGGATCTGGCTACACCTTC.

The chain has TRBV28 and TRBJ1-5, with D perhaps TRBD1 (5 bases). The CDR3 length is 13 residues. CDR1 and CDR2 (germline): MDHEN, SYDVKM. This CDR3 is CRGGVHSNQPQHF. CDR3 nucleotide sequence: TGTCGCGGGGGGGTTCATAGCAATCAGCCCCAGCATTTT.

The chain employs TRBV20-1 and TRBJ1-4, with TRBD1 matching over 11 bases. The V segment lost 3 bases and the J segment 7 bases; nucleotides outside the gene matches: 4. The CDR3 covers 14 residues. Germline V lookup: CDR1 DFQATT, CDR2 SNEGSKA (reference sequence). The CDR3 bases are TGCAGTGCTAGTGCCGGGACAGGGGGTGAAAAACTGTTTTTT. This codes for CSASAGTGGEKLFF.

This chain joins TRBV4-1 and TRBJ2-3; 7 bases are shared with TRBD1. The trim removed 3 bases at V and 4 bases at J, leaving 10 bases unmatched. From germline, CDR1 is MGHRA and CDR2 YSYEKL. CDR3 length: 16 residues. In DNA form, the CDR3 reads TGCGCCAGCAGCCAGCACGAACAGGGGTTAGCAGATACGCAGTATTTT. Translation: CASSQHEQGLADTQYF.

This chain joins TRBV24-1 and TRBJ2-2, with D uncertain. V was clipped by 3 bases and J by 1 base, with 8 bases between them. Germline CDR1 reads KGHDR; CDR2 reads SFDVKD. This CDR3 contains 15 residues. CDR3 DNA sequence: TGTGCCACCAGTGATCCAAGGAGGAACACCGGGGAGCTGTTTTTT. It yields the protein CATSDPRRNTGELFF.

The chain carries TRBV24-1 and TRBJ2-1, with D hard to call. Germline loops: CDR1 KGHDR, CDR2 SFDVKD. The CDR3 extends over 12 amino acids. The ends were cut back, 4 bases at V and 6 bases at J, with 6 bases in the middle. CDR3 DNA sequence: TGTGCCACCAGTGACCCGTCCAATGAGCAGTTCTTC. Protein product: CATSDPSNEQFF.

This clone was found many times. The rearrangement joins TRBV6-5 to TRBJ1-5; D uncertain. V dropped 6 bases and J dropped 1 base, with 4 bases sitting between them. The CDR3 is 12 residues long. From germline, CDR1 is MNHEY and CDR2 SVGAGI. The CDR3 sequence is CASRQSNQPQHF. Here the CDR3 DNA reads TGTGCCAGCAGACAGAGCAATCAGCCCCAGCATTTT.

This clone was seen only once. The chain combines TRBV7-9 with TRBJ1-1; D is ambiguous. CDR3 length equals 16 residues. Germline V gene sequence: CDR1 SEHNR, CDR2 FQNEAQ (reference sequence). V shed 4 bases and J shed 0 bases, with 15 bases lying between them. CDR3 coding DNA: TGTGCCAGCAGCTCCCTCACAGCAAAGATGAACACTGAAGCTTTCTTT. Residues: CASSSLTAKMNTEAFF.

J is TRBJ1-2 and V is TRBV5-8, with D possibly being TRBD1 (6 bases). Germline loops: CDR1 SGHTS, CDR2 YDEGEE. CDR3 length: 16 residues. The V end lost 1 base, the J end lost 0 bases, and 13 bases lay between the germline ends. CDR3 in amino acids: CASSLYGTLANYGYTF. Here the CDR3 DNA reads TGTGCCAGCAGCTTGTATGGGACACTGGCTAACTATGGCTACACCTTC.

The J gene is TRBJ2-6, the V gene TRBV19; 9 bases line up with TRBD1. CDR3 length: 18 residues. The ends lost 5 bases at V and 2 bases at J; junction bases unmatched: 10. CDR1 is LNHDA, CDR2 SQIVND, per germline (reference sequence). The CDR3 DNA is TGTGCCAGTAGTTTAACCGGGACAGGGTTAGCTGGGGCCAACGTCCTGACTTTC. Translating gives CASSLTGTGLAGANVLTF.

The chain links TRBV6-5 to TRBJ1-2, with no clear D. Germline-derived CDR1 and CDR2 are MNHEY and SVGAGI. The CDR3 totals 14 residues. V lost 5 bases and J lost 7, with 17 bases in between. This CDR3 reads CASSTHSGKAGYTF. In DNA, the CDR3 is TGTGCCAGCAGTACCCACTCGGGGAAGGCTGGCTACACCTTC.

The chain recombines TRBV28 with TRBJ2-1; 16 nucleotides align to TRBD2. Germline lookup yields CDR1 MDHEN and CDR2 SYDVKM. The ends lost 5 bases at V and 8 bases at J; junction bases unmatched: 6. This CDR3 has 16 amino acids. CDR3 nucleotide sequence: TGTGCCAGCAGTATCGGGACTAGCGGGGGGGCGGATGAGCAGTTCTTC. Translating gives CASSIGTSGGADEQFF.

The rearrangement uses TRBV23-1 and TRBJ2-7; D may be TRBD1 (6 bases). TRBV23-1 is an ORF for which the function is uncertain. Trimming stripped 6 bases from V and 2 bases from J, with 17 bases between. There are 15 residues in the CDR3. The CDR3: CASSRDGHRAYEQYF. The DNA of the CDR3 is TGCGCCAGCAGCCGCGACGGGCACAGGGCCTACGAGCAGTACTTC.

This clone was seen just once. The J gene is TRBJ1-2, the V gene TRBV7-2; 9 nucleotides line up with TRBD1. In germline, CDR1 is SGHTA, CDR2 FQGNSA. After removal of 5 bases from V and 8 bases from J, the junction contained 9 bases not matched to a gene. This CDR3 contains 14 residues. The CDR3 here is CASSPDTGGRGYTF. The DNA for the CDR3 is TGTGCCAGCAGCCCGGATACAGGGGGCAGAGGCTACACCTTC. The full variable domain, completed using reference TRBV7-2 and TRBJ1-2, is GAGVSQSPSNKVTEKGKDVELRCDPISGHTALYWYRQSLGQGLEFLIYFQGNSAPDKSGLPSDRFSAERTGGSVSTLTIQRTQQEDSAVYLCASSPDTGGRGYTFGSGTRLTVV.

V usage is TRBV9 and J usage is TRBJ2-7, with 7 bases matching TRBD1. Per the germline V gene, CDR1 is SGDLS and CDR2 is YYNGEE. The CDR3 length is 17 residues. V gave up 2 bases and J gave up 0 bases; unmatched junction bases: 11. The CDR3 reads CASSVGFTGVSSYEQYF. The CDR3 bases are TGTGCCAGCAGCGTTGGGTTCACAGGGGTAAGCTCCTACGAGCAGTACTTC.